The present TCR beta chain was sequenced within a study of shared clonotypes between healthy human individuals. Assay: immunoSEQ multiplex PCR; the TCRdb copy retains only in-frame clones and omits some. Of over 2,000,000 clones in the sample, over 85% were seen once. Findings and caveats of the study: Enrolling few donors narrowed the genetic and exposure-history diversity that was represented.

Comments on this clone: The antigen remains undetermined.

With V trimmed by 4 bases and J by 4 bases, 5 bases remained unmatched. Germline lookup yields CDR1 SGHVS and CDR2 FNYEAQ. The CDR3 length is 15 residues. Naive CD8 isolation took CD45RO-negative cells positively selected for CCR7 and excluded terminally differentiated effector memory CD45RA+ cells. The specimen sequenced was naive CD8+ T cells from PBMCs. The genes are TRBV7-6 and TRBJ1-5; 9 nucleotides align to TRBD1. This clonotype was sampled from a man aged 18 to 30 in good health. Some clones in this sample may be carry-over from other donors' samples. CDR3 in amino acids: CASSSGQGGNQPQHF. The CDR3 DNA is TGTGCCAGCAGCTCGGGACAGGGTGGAAATCAGCCCCAGCATTTT. Drawing the rest from reference TRBV7-6 and TRBJ1-5, the complete variable domain is GAGVSQSPRYKVTKRGQDVALRCDPISGHVSLYWYRQALGQGPEFLTYFNYEAQQDKSGLPNDRFSAERPEGSISTLTIQRTEQRDSAMYRCASSSGQGGNQPQHFGDGTRLSIL.